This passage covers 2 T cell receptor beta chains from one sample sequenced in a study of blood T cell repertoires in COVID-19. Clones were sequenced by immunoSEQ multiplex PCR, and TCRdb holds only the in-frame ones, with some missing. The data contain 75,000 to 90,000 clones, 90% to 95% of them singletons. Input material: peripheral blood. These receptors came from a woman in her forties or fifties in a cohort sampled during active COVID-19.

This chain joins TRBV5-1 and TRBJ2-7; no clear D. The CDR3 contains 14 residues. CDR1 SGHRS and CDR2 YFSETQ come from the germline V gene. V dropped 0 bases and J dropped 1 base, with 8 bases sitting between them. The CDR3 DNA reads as TGCGCCAGCAGCTTGGGCAGTTCTTCCTACGAGCAGTACTTC. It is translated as CASSLGSSSYEQYF.

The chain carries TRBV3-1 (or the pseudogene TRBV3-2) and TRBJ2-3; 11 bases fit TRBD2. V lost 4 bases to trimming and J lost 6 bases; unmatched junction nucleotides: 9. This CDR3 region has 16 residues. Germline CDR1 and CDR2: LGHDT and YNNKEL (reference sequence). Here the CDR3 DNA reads TGTGCCAGCAGCCTCCTCTTAGCGGGAGGGGAGGATACGCAGTATTTT. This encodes CASSLLLAGGEDTQYF.